These 25 T cell receptor beta chains were all obtained from the same sample, sequenced in a study of response to subunit inactivated influenza vaccine. One entry per CDR3 protein results from TCRdb running MiXCR on the RT-PCR reads. The repertoire holds more than 600,000 distinct CDR3 sequences, with less than 20% as singletons. Sequencing used PBMCs from blood, obtained roughly 5 days after vaccination. Source of these receptors: a man aged 50 to 59 who received an inactivated influenza vaccine.

This clonotype was found a few times. The chain couples TRBV20-1 to TRBJ2-3, with D hard to call. Between the trimmed V and J ends, which lost 4 bases and 8 bases, there was a span of 13 bases. CDR1 is DFQATT and CDR2 is SNEGSKA in the germline V gene (reference sequence). CDR3 length equals 12 residues. The CDR3 nucleotides are TGCAGTGCTACAACGAATTGGGGTACGCAGTATTTT. Translated: CSATTNWGTQYF.

This clonotype has a handful of counts. The gene calls are TRBV6-2 or TRBV6-3 and TRBJ1-4, with TRBD1 matching over 10 bases. V lost 6 bases, J lost 10 bases, and 11 bases stayed unmatched. This CDR3 is 15 amino acids long. Per germline, CDR1 MNHEY and CDR2 SVGEGT. CDR3 residues: CASRRQGAEIGKLFF. CDR3 in DNA: TGTGCCAGCAGACGACAGGGGGCGGAGATTGGAAAACTGTTTTTT.

The rearrangement uses TRBV4-1 and TRBJ1-1; D is possibly TRBD1 (5 bases). Germline V gene data show CDR1 as MGHRA and CDR2 as YSYEKL. Trimming took off 1 base at V and 2 bases at J, with 11 bases between the two ends. The CDR3 extends over 15 amino acids. CDR3 coding DNA: TGCGCCAGCAGCCAAGTGGGGGGGGAAAACACTGAAGCTTTCTTT. This sequence encodes CASSQVGGENTEAFF.

The chain is built from TRBV5-1 and TRBJ2-2, with TRBD2 as a possible D gene (5 bases). The germline V gene encodes CDR1 SGHRS and CDR2 YFSETQ. Between the trimmed V and J ends, which lost 2 bases and 7 bases, there was a span of 15 bases. The CDR3 totals 15 residues. The CDR3 coding sequence is TGCGCCAGCAGCTTACAGAGGACTCAGCACGGGGAGCTGTTTTTT. Protein: CASSLQRTQHGELFF.

CDR3 protein: CASSQDVPSLGTYEQYF. Here the CDR3 DNA reads TGTGCCAGCAGCCAAGATGTCCCCTCGCTTGGTACCTACGAGCAGTACTTC. The chain joins TRBV4-2 to TRBJ2-7, with D hard to call. CDR3 length: 17 amino acids. Germline CDR1 LGHNA, CDR2 YNFKEQ. V lost 0 bases and J lost 2, with 17 bases in between.

The genes are TRBV5-1 and TRBJ2-1; D not resolved. The CDR3 totals 13 residues. V was cut by 5 bases and J by 2 bases, with 8 bases left in between. The germline gives CDR1 SGHRS, CDR2 YFSETQ. CDR3: CASRNGTYNEQFF. In DNA, the CDR3 is TGCGCCAGCAGGAATGGGACCTACAATGAGCAGTTCTTC.

This clonotype was observed a handful of times. The V gene is TRBV5-1, the J gene TRBJ2-2; D gene ambiguous. Trimming stripped 2 bases from V and 3 bases from J, with 11 bases between. There are 15 residues in the CDR3. Germline assignment: CDR1 SGHRS and CDR2 YFSETQ. Here the CDR3 reads CASSFGQFDTGELFF. CDR3 coding DNA: TGCGCCAGCAGCTTTGGGCAGTTTGACACCGGGGAGCTGTTTTTT.

The chain joins TRBV5-6 to TRBJ1-4; D not resolved. The V and J ends lost 5 bases and 4 bases respectively, with 15 bases between them. Germline CDR1 SGHDT, CDR2 YYEEEE. The CDR3 totals 15 residues. CDR3 nucleotides: TGTGCCAGCAGGTACGCTTTGGCCGATAATGAAAAACTGTTTTTT. Protein: CASRYALADNEKLFF.

The rearrangement uses TRBV20-1 and TRBJ2-5, with 7 positions matching TRBD2. CDR3 size: 15 residues. Germline values: CDR1 DFQATT, CDR2 SNEGSKA (reference sequence). The trim removed 6 bases at V and 2 bases at J, leaving 12 bases unmatched. The CDR3 DNA reads as TGCAGTGCCCTCCAACCTAGCGGAGTGCAAGAGACCCAGTACTTC. Encoded protein: CSALQPSGVQETQYF.

This clonotype has more than one count but fewer than ten. The chain carries TRBV12-3 or TRBV12-4 and TRBJ2-7; D is undetermined. The CDR3 extends over 11 amino acids. V gave up 6 bases and J gave up 6 bases, with 9 bases separating them. CDR3 coding DNA: TGTGCCAGCAGGCGAGAGAGCGAGCAGTACTTC. It is translated as CASRRESEQYF.

DNA for the CDR3: TGTGCCAGCAGCAAACAAAGCGGCAGCTACGAGCAGTACTTC. It codes for CASSKQSGSYEQYF. The chain is built from TRBV9 and TRBJ2-7, with D perhaps TRBD2 (5 bases). Trimming left V 4 bases short and J 3 bases short, with 14 bases between. Germline V lookup: CDR1 SGDLS, CDR2 YYNGEE. The CDR3 has 14 amino acids.

J is TRBJ1-1 and V is TRBV6-2 or TRBV6-3; the D gene is possibly TRBD1 (5 bases). The CDR3 contains 15 residues. Germline loops: CDR1 MNHEY, CDR2 SVGEGT. The V and J ends lost 6 bases and 7 bases respectively, with 21 bases between them. In DNA, the CDR3 is TGTGCCAGCAGCCCTCTGGGGGGGAGGCACGATGAAGCTTTCTTT. Residues: CASSPLGGRHDEAFF.

The chain carries TRBV7-2 and TRBJ2-5; D tentatively fits TRBD1 or TRBD2 (5 bases each). This CDR3 region has 15 residues. V gave up 1 base and J gave up 9 bases, with 18 bases separating them. Germline V gene data show CDR1 as SGHTA and CDR2 as FQGNSA. CDR3 sequence reads: CASSLVAQRKGAQYF. As DNA, the CDR3 is TGTGCCAGCAGCTTAGTGGCACAGCGGAAAGGGGCCCAGTACTTC.

The J gene is TRBJ2-3, the V gene TRBV5-1, with a possible D match to TRBD2 (5 bases). Germline V gene data show CDR1 as SGHRS and CDR2 as YFSETQ. Trimming took 0 bases from V and 3 from J, leaving 11 bases between them. CDR3 length: 15 residues. The CDR3 loop reads CASSLGPTGTDTQYF. The CDR3 nucleotides read TGCGCCAGCAGCTTGGGACCGACGGGGACAGATACGCAGTATTTT.

This clonotype was observed a handful of times. The chain uses TRBV28 and TRBJ2-4; D possibly corresponds to TRBD2 (5 bases). Germline V CDR1 and CDR2: MDHEN, SYDVKM. V gave up 11 bases and J gave up 1 base, with 12 bases separating them. The CDR3 covers 13 residues. CDR3 coding DNA: TGTGCCGTGCCCGGGAAGGCCAAAAACATTCAGTACTTC. This encodes CAVPGKAKNIQYF.

This clonotype was observed at least ten times. The chain links TRBV29-1 to TRBJ2-3; maybe TRBD1 (5 bases). The CDR3 runs to 12 residues. The V end lost 6 bases, the J end lost 4 bases, and 11 bases lay between the germline ends. Per germline, CDR1 SQVTM and CDR2 ANQGSEA. The CDR3 protein is CSVRQGPDTQYF. CDR3 DNA sequence: TGCAGCGTACGGCAGGGCCCAGATACGCAGTATTTT.

This chain joins TRBV24-1 and TRBJ2-2; D might be TRBD1 (7 bases). The V end was cut by 9 bases, the J end by 6 bases, with 16 bases between. The V gene's germline CDR1 is KGHDR and CDR2 SFDVKD. The CDR3 totals 14 residues. CDR3 residues: CATSRAGQSGELFF. In DNA form, the CDR3 reads TGTGCCACCTCCCGGGCGGGACAGTCCGGGGAGCTGTTTTTT.

The genes are TRBV11-1 and TRBJ2-7; 9 bases match TRBD2. V shed 3 bases, J shed 6 bases, and the junction held 18 bases outside the gene matches. CDR3 length equals 18 residues. Germline lookup yields CDR1 SGHAT and CDR2 FQDESV (reference sequence). The CDR3 DNA follows: TGTGCCAGCAGCTTGCCCATGAGGCTAGCGGGGAGCGGGGGCGAGCAGTACTTC. This translates into CASSLPMRLAGSGGEQYF.

The chain employs TRBV25-1 and TRBJ2-5; a possible D gene is TRBD2 (6 bases). Germline-derived CDR1 and CDR2 are MGHDK and SYGVNS. V was clipped by 1 base and J by 1 base, with 10 bases between them. This CDR3 spans 15 amino acids. CDR3 DNA: TGTGCCAGCAGTGAATTGGGGGGTGCCCAAGAGACCCAGTACTTC. This encodes CASSELGGAQETQYF.

There are a few counts of this clonotype. The gene calls are TRBV6-1 and TRBJ2-6, with TRBD1 matching over 8 bases. Germline loops: CDR1 MNHNS, CDR2 SASEGT. After removal of 6 bases from V and 1 base from J, the junction contained 5 bases not matched to a gene. CDR3 length: 16 residues. The CDR3 protein is CASRGQGWSGANVLTF. The CDR3 DNA is TGTGCCAGCAGAGGACAGGGATGGTCTGGGGCCAACGTCCTGACTTTC.

The V gene is TRBV25-1, the J gene TRBJ1-2; TRBD1 might be the D (5 bases). The CDR3 contains 14 residues. V was shortened by 5 bases and J by 4 bases, with 14 bases between the two germline ends. CDR1 and CDR2 from the germline V gene are MGHDK and SYGVNS. The CDR3 sequence is CASSIGGGGYGYTF. CDR3 sequence (DNA): TGTGCCAGCAGTATCGGGGGTGGCGGCTATGGCTACACCTTC.

In DNA, the CDR3 is TGTGCCAGCAGCGCAGCGGGATACGGAGATACGCAGTATTTT. Protein sequence: CASSAAGYGDTQYF. The chain couples TRBV7-2 to TRBJ2-3, with 7 bases aligning to TRBD2. The CDR3 consists of 14 residues. Germline assignment: CDR1 SGHTA and CDR2 FQGNSA. V trimming: 5 bases; J trimming: 5 bases; junction bases outside the gene matches: 7.

The chain joins TRBV7-3 to TRBJ2-1, with 8 positions matching TRBD2. This CDR3 spans 15 amino acids. The V gene end was trimmed by 5 bases and the J gene end by 7 bases; junction bases not matched to a gene: 10. Per germline, CDR1 SGHTA and CDR2 FQGTGA. Here the CDR3 DNA reads TGTGCCAGCAGCCTACTCGGACTAGCAAATAATGAGCAGTTCTTC. Encoded protein: CASSLLGLANNEQFF.

V usage is TRBV7-6 and J usage is TRBJ2-2; D gene uncertain. V was pared by 1 base and J by 7 bases, with 16 bases between. CDR3 length: 16 amino acids. The germline CDR1 and CDR2 sequences are SGHVS and FNYEAQ. The CDR3 reads CASSLGVSTRSGELFF. The CDR3 region has the DNA TGTGCCAGCAGCTTAGGTGTTTCCACCAGGAGCGGGGAGCTGTTTTTT.

This clonotype occurred a few times. The chain joins TRBV21-1 to TRBJ2-7; the tabulated D call, TRBD2, remains unverified against the DNA. TRBV21-1 is a documented pseudogene. CDR3 length equals 12 residues. This chain's CDR3 is CASSNAAGEQYF. CDR3 sequence (DNA): TGTGCCAGCAGCAACGCAGCGGGGGAGCAGTACTTC.